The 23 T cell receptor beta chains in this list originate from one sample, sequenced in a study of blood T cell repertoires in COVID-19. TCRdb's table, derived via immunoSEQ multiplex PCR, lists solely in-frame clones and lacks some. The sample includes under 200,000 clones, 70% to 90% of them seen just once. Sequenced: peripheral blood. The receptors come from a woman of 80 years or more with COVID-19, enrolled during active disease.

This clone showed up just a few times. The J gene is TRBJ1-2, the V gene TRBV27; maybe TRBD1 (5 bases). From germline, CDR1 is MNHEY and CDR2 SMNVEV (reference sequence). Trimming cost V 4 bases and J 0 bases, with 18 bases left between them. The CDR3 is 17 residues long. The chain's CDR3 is CASSSQGKLRSNYGYTF. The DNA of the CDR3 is TGTGCCAGCAGTTCCCAGGGAAAGTTACGGTCTAACTATGGCTACACCTTC.

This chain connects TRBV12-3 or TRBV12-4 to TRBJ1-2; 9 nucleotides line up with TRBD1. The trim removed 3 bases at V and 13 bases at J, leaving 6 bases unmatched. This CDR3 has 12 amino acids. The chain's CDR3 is CASSFGGQGGTF. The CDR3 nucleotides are TGTGCCAGCAGTTTCGGGGGACAGGGTGGCACCTTC.

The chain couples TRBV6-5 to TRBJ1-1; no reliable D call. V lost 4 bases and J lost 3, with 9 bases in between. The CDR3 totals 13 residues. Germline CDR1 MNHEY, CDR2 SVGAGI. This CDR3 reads CASSSNSHTEAFF. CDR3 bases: TGTGCCAGCAGTTCTAACAGCCACACTGAAGCTTTCTTT.

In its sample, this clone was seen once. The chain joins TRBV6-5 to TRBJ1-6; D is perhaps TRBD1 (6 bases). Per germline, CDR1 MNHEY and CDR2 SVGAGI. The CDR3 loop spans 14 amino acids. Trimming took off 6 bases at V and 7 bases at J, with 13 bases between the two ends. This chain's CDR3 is CASRSGTSNSPLHF. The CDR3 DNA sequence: TGTGCCAGCAGGTCGGGGACATCCAATTCACCCCTCCACTTT.

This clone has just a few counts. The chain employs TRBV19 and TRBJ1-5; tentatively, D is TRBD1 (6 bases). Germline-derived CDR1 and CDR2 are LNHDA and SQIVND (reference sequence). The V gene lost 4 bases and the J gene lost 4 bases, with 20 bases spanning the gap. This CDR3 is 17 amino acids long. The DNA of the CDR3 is TGTGCCAGTAGTAAAGACTCCGGGACAATCCGGAATCAGCCCCAGCATTTT. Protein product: CASSKDSGTIRNQPQHF.

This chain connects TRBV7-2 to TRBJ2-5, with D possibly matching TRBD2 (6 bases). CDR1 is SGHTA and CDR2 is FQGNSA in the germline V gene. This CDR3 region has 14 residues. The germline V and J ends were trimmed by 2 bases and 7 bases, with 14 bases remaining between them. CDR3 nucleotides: TGTGCCAGCAGCTTAAATCTAGCCGGGGGGACCCAGTACTTC. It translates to CASSLNLAGGTQYF.

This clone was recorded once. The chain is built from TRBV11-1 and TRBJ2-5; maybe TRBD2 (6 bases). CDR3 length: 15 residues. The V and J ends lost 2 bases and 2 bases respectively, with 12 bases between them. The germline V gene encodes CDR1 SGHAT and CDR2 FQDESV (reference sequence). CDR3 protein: CASSLIGSGQETQYF. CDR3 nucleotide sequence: TGTGCCAGCAGCTTAATCGGCAGCGGGCAAGAGACCCAGTACTTC.

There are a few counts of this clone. The CDR3 coding sequence is TGTGCCAGCAGCCAAGGTGGCAGCTATGGCTACACCTTC. Amino acids: CASSQGGSYGYTF. The chain is built from TRBV3-1 (or the pseudogene TRBV3-2) and TRBJ1-2; D unclear. Germline-derived CDR1 and CDR2 are LGHDT and YNNKEL (reference sequence). The CDR3 contains 13 residues. Trimming left V 1 base short and J 4 bases short, with 7 bases between.

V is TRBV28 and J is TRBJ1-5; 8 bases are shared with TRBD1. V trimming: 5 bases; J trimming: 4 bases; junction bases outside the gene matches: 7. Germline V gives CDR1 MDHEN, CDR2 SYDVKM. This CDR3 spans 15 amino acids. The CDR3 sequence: CASSRQGKRNQPQHF. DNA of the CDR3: TGTGCCAGCAGTCGACAGGGGAAGAGGAATCAGCCCCAGCATTTT.

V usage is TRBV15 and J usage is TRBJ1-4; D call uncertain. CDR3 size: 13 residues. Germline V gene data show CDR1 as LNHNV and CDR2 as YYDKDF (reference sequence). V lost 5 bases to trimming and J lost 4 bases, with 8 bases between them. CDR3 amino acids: CATSGPVNEKLFF. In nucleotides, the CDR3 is TGTGCCACCAGCGGGCCAGTTAATGAAAAACTGTTTTTT.

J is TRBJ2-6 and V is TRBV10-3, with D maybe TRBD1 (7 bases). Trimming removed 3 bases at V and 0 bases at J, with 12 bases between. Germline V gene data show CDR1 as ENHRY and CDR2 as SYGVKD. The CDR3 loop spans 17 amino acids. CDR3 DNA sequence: TGTGCCATCAGTGACGGCAGGGGGGACTCTGGGGCCAACGTCCTGACTTTC. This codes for CAISDGRGDSGANVLTF.

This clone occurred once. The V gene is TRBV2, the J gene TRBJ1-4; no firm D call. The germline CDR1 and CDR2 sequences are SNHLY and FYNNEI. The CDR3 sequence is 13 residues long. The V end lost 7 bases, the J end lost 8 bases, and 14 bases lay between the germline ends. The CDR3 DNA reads TGTGCCAGCACGGGAGGTGTCGGAGAAAAACTGTTTTTT. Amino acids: CASTGGVGEKLFF.

The DNA of the CDR3 is TGTGCCAGCAGCCCTGAGCGGTTTTCGGATGAGCAGTTCTTC. As protein: CASSPERFSDEQFF. V and J are TRBV11-3 and TRBJ2-1; tentative D call: TRBD2 (5 bases). V shed 5 bases and J shed 8 bases, with 16 bases lying between them. This CDR3 contains 14 residues. The germline V gene has CDR1 SGHNT and CDR2 YENEEA.

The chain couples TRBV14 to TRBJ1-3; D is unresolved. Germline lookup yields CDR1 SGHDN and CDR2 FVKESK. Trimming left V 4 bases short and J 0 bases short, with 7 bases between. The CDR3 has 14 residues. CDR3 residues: CASSPVSSGNTIYF. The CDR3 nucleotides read TGTGCCAGCAGCCCCGTTTCCTCTGGAAACACCATATATTTT.

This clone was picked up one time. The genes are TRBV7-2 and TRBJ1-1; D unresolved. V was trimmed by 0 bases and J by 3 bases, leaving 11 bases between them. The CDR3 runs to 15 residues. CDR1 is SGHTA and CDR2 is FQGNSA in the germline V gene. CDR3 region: CASSLARAIYTEAFF. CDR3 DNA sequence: TGTGCCAGCAGCTTAGCGCGGGCCATCTACACTGAAGCTTTCTTT.

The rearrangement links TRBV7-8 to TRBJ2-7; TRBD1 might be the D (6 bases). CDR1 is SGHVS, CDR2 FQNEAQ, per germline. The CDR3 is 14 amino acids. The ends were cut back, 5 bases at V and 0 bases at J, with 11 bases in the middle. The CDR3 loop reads CASSRDRSSYEQYF. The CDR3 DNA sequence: TGTGCCAGCAGCCGAGACAGGAGCTCCTACGAGCAGTACTTC. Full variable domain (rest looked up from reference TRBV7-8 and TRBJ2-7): GAGVSQSPRYKVAKRGQDVALRCDPISGHVSLFWYQQALGQGPEFLTYFQNEAQLDKSGLPSDRFFAERPEGSVSTLKIQRTQQEDSAVYLCASSRDRSSYEQYFGPGTRLTVT.

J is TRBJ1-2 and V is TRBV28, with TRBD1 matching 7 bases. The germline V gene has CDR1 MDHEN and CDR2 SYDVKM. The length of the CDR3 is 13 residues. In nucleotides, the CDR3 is TGTGCGACGAATGGGGGGACAGTCTATGGCTACACCTTC. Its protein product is CATNGGTVYGYTF.

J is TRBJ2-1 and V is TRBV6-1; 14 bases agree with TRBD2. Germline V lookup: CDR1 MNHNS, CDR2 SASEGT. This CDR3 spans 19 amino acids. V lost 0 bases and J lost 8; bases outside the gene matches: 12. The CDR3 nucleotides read TGTGCCAGCAGTGAAGCGCTTCGGGGACTAGCGGGAGTAGGGGATGAGCAGTTCTTC. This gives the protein CASSEALRGLAGVGDEQFF.

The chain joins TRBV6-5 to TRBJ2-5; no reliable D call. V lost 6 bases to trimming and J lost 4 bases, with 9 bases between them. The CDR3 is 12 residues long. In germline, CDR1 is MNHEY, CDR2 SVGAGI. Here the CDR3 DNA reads TGTGCCAGCAGGGGCTTGGCAGAGACCCAGTACTTC. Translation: CASRGLAETQYF.

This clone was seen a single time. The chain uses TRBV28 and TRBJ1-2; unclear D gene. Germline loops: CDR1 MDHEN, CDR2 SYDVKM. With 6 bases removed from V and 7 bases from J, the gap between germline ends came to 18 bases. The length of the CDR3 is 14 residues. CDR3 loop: CASSLGNQRTGYTF. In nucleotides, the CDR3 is TGTGCCAGCAGCCTTGGGAACCAGCGGACTGGCTACACCTTC.

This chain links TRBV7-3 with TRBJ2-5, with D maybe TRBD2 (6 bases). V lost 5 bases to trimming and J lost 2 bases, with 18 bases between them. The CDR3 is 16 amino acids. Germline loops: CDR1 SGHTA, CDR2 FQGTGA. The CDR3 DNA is TGTGCCAGCAGCGAAGGGCAGGGACTTGAGCAAGAGACCCAGTACTTC. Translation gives CASSEGQGLEQETQYF.

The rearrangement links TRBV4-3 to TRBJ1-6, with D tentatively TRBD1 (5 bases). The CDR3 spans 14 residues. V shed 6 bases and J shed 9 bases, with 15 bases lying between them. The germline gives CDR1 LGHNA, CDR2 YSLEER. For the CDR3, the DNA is TGCGCCAGCAGTGTGGGGGAGGGAGGTTCACCCCTCCACTTT. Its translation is CASSVGEGGSPLHF.

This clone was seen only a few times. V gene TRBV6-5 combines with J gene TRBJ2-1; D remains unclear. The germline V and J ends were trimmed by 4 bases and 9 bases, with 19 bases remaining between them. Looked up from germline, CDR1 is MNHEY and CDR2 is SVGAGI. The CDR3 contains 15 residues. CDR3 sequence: CASSSRLGVFSEQFF. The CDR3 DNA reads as TGTGCCAGCAGTTCACGTCTCGGAGTTTTCAGTGAGCAGTTCTTC.